What follows are 20 T cell receptor beta chains derived from one specimen sequenced in a study of blood T cell repertoires in COVID-19. Clones were sequenced by immunoSEQ multiplex PCR, and TCRdb holds only the in-frame ones, with some missing. This sample has 140,000 to 150,000 clones; roughly 90% occur once, and the top ten carry around 1.6%. The source material was peripheral blood. These receptors all come from a human donor in a cohort sampled during active COVID-19.

This chain joins TRBV4-2 and TRBJ1-1, with D possibly being TRBD1 (5 bases). The CDR3 loop spans 15 amino acids. CDR1 is LGHNA, CDR2 YNFKEQ, per germline. The V and J ends lost 0 bases and 7 bases respectively, with 15 bases between them. CDR3 amino acids: CASSQDLGAGNEAFF. The CDR3 DNA reads TGTGCCAGCAGCCAAGATCTTGGGGCAGGGAATGAAGCTTTCTTT.

V usage is TRBV19 and J usage is TRBJ1-4; D remains unclear. Trimming left V 7 bases short and J 8 bases short, with 17 bases between. The CDR3 contains 14 residues. The germline V gene has CDR1 LNHDA and CDR2 SQIVND (reference sequence). CDR3 DNA: TGTGCCAGTAAGTTTGGAGGGATTCGAGAAAAACTGTTTTTT. Its translation: CASKFGGIREKLFF.

This clone was detected once. This sequence joins TRBV18 and TRBJ1-2, with TRBD1 matching over 8 bases. CDR3 length: 13 residues. Germline CDR1 is KGHSH and CDR2 is LQKENI. V was clipped by 3 bases and J by 13 bases; unmatched bases: 10. The CDR3 coding sequence is TGTGCCAGCTCACCTAAGCTTCCAGGGGGCACCACCTTC. This encodes CASSPKLPGGTTF.

The V gene is TRBV6-1, the J gene TRBJ2-2; 9 bases map to TRBD1. With 2 bases clipped from V and 6 bases from J, the junction kept 7 bases outside the gene matches. Germline assignment: CDR1 MNHNS and CDR2 SASEGT. There are 16 residues in the CDR3. Here the CDR3 reads CASSEWDREGSGELFF. DNA of the CDR3: TGTGCCAGCAGTGAATGGGACAGGGAAGGTTCCGGGGAGCTGTTTTTT.

The chain recombines TRBV5-1 with TRBJ2-7, with TRBD1 as a possible D gene (5 bases). Germline-derived CDR1 and CDR2 are SGHRS and YFSETQ. This CDR3 comprises 14 residues. Trimming removed 5 bases at V and 0 bases at J, with 12 bases between. As DNA, the CDR3 is TGCGCCAGCAGTCTGCAGGGCGGCTCCTACGAGCAGTACTTC. Translation gives CASSLQGGSYEQYF.

J is TRBJ1-1 and V is TRBV6-5; D is perhaps TRBD1 (5 bases). The germline V gene encodes CDR1 MNHEY and CDR2 SVGAGI. V was cut by 2 bases and J by 7 bases, with 20 bases left in between. The CDR3 is 16 amino acids. CDR3 sequence: CASSYTPYRTGGEAFF. CDR3 in DNA: TGTGCCAGCAGTTACACCCCCTACAGGACCGGGGGTGAAGCTTTCTTT.

This sequence joins TRBV6-5 and TRBJ2-1; a weak D match, TRBD1 (6 bases). V lost 5 bases to trimming and J lost 10 bases, with 18 bases between them. The CDR3 length is 14 residues. The germline gives CDR1 MNHEY, CDR2 SVGAGI. The CDR3 coding sequence is TGTGCCAGCAGTCAAAACCGAGGGGGTCAGGAGCAGTTCTTC. This encodes CASSQNRGGQEQFF.

The J gene is TRBJ1-1, the V gene TRBV2, with D possibly being TRBD1 (6 bases). The ends were cut back, 4 bases at V and 10 bases at J, with 16 bases in the middle. The CDR3 is made up of 13 amino acids. The V gene's germline CDR1 is SNHLY and CDR2 FYNNEI. The CDR3 sequence: CASSVGQGGGAFF. As DNA, the CDR3 is TGTGCCAGCAGTGTGGGGCAGGGAGGGGGAGCTTTCTTT.

The chain couples TRBV6-1 to TRBJ1-6; D is perhaps TRBD1 (6 bases). Per the germline V gene, CDR1 is MNHNS and CDR2 is SASEGT. The CDR3 spans 15 residues. The V end lost 3 bases, the J end lost 5 bases, and 11 bases lay between the germline ends. This CDR3 reads CASSDRGVNNSPLHF. In DNA form, the CDR3 reads TGTGCCAGCAGTGACAGGGGAGTAAATAATTCACCCCTCCACTTT.

V gene TRBV6-1 combines with J gene TRBJ2-1; D is perhaps TRBD2 (6 bases). From germline, CDR1 is MNHNS and CDR2 SASEGT. V lost 3 bases and J lost 5, with 14 bases in between. This CDR3 region has 15 residues. CDR3 in DNA: TGTGCCAGCAGTGAGATCCCTGGCGGGGACAATGAGCAGTTCTTC. It is translated as CASSEIPGGDNEQFF.

As DNA, the CDR3 is TGTGCCAGCAGTTCGCCGGGGTCTCCCGCAGATACGCAGTATTTT. Amino acids: CASSSPGSPADTQYF. V is TRBV6-5 and J is TRBJ2-3; D perhaps matches TRBD2 (5 bases). CDR3 length: 15 amino acids. CDR1 MNHEY and CDR2 SVGAGI come from the germline V gene. Trimming took 4 bases from V and 4 from J, leaving 15 bases between them.

The V gene is TRBV11-2, the J gene TRBJ1-4, with D possibly TRBD1 on 6 matching bases. Germline V gene lookup returns CDR1 SGHAT and CDR2 FQNNGV. The V and J ends lost 5 bases and 7 bases respectively, with 17 bases between them. This CDR3 region has 15 residues. For the CDR3, the DNA is TGTGCCAGCAGCCGAACAGCAGGGGTGGGTGAAAAACTGTTTTTT. Protein product: CASSRTAGVGEKLFF. The full variable domain, with the rest looked up from reference TRBV11-2 and TRBJ1-4, is EAGVAQSPRYKIIEKRQSVAFWCNPISGHATLYWYQQILGQGPKLLIQFQNNGVVDDSQLPKDRFSAERLKGVDSTLKIQPAKLEDSAVYLCASSRTAGVGEKLFFGSGTQLSVL.

This sequence joins TRBV7-9 and TRBJ2-1; the D is unclear. The CDR3 length is 15 residues. Trimming took off 2 bases at V and 3 bases at J, with 11 bases between the two ends. The germline gives CDR1 SEHNR, CDR2 FQNEAQ (reference sequence). The CDR3 DNA reads TGTGCCAGCAGCTTATCACGTCTCGGCTACAATGAGCAGTTCTTC. The encoded protein is CASSLSRLGYNEQFF.

The chain joins TRBV15 to TRBJ2-5; 10 nucleotides align to TRBD2. The CDR3 is 13 residues long. CDR1 is LNHNV, CDR2 YYDKDF, per germline (reference sequence). Losses at the gene ends were 9 bases for V and 3 bases for J; bases not matched to a gene: 4. Written as DNA, the CDR3 is TGTGCCACTGATAGCGGGGGGAAAGAGACCCAGTACTTC. It codes for CATDSGGKETQYF.

CDR3 residues: CASSVTSGGAGEQFF. The DNA of the CDR3 is TGTGCCAGCAGCGTAACTAGCGGGGGGGCAGGTGAGCAGTTCTTC. This chain joins TRBV5-4 and TRBJ2-1, with 13 bases that match TRBD2. The CDR3 has 15 amino acids. The germline V gene encodes CDR1 SGHNT and CDR2 YYREEE (reference sequence). J gave up 9 bases and V 4 bases, and 7 bases lay outside the gene matches.

This clone has a handful of counts. The chain is built from TRBV7-9 and TRBJ2-5, with D hard to call. Trimming removed 5 bases from V and 2 bases from J, with 12 bases in between. CDR1 and CDR2 from the germline V gene are SEHNR and FQNEAQ (reference sequence). There are 14 residues in the CDR3. The CDR3 loop is CASSPNSQQETQYF. The CDR3 bases are TGTGCCAGCAGCCCAAATTCACAACAAGAGACCCAGTACTTC.

The chain employs TRBV18 and TRBJ2-5; D is undetermined. CDR3 length: 12 amino acids. With 6 bases removed from V and 5 bases from J, the gap between germline ends came to 10 bases. Germline CDR1 and CDR2: KGHSH and LQKENI. CDR3 coding DNA: TGTGCCAGCTCCCTGAACTCTGAGACCCAGTACTTC. This gives the protein CASSLNSETQYF.

This chain connects TRBV11-1 to TRBJ2-3, with a weak D call TRBD2 (5 bases). Germline loops: CDR1 SGHAT, CDR2 FQDESV (reference sequence). The CDR3 consists of 15 residues. Trimming removed 5 bases at V and 6 bases at J, with 18 bases between. CDR3 in DNA: TGTGCCAGCAGCCCCCTCTCCGGCGGGCCGGATACGCAGTATTTT. Translating it yields CASSPLSGGPDTQYF. Together with reference TRBV11-1 and TRBJ2-3, the CDR3 gives the full variable domain: EAEVAQSPRYKITEKSQAVAFWCDPISGHATLYWYRQILGQGPELLVQFQDESVVDDSQLPKDRFSAERLKGVDSTLKIQPAELGDSAMYLCASSPLSGGPDTQYFGPGTRLTVL.

The rearrangement uses TRBV2 and TRBJ2-3; a weak D match, TRBD2 (7 bases). CDR3 size: 15 residues. V shed 6 bases and J shed 2 bases, with 15 bases lying between them. Germline CDR1 is SNHLY and CDR2 is FYNNEI. The CDR3 DNA follows: TGTGCCAGCAGGACCGGGGGGCCAGTCACAGATACGCAGTATTTT. It codes for CASRTGGPVTDTQYF.

V gene TRBV6-5 combines with J gene TRBJ2-3, with D possibly being TRBD1 (5 bases). Per the germline V gene, CDR1 is MNHEY and CDR2 is SVGAGI. The CDR3 consists of 14 residues. Trimming removed 7 bases at V and 6 bases at J, with 17 bases between. The CDR3 region has the DNA TGTGCCAGCACCCTGAATGGGGCCATGGATACGCAGTATTTT. It translates to CASTLNGAMDTQYF.